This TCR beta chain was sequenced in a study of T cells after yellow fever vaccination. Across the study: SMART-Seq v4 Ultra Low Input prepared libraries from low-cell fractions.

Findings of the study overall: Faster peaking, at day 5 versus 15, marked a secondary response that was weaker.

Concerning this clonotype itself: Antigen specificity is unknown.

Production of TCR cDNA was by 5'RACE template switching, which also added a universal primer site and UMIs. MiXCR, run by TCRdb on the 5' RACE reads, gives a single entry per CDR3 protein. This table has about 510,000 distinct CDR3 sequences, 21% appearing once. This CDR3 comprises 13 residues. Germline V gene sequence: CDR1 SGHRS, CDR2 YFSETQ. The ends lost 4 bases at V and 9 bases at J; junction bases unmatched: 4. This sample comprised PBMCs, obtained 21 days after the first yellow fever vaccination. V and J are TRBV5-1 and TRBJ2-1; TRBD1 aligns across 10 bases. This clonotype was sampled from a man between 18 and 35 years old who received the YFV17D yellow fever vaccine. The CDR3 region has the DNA TGCGCCAGCAGCCTTAGGACAGGGGGTGAGCAGTTCTTC. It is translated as CASSLRTGGEQFF.